These T cell receptor beta chains were read from a single sample in a study of human CD4 T cells and Enterobacteriaceae. The data were produced by immunoSEQ multiplex PCR, yet TCRdb's version contains in-frame clones alone and is incomplete. Of about 29,000 clones listed, around four fifths are singletons. What was sequenced was memory CD4+ T cells from blood. These receptors were taken from a human donor in good health. Both conserved end residues are part of each CDR3. A D gene is named only where the DNA matches it firmly. The listing skips clone size in some rows; elsewhere it reads once, few, many or a size class.

TRBJ1-4 - - TRBV5-6 TGTGCCAGCAGCCCTCAGGGAAAGCTTGAAAAACTGTTTTTT CASSPQGKLEKLFF
TRBJ1-5 - - TRBV2 TGTGCCAGCAGTGGACCGGGGGGGTCCATTCAGCCCCAGCATTTT CASSGPGGSIQPQHF
TRBJ1-3 TRBD1 - TRBV19 TGTGCCAGTAGTATGGGGACAGGGTTCTCTGGAAACACCATATATTTT CASSMGTGFSGNTIYF
TRBJ1-4 TRBD1 - TRBV2 TGTGCCAGCAGGGTGGGACAGTGGGGTGAAAAACTGTTTTTT CASRVGQWGEKLFF
TRBJ2-3 - - TRBV28 TGTGCCAGCAGTTTGATCGGACACAGCACAGATACGCAGTATTTT CASSLIGHSTDTQYF
TRBJ2-7 - - TRBV6-6 TGTGCCAGCAGGCGACCGGGACTTTACGAGCAGTACTTC CASRRPGLYEQYF
TRBJ1-2 TRBD1 - TRBV7-9 TGTGCCAGCAGTCATCTACAGGGGGCAGAATATGGCTACACCTTC CASSHLQGAEYGYTF
TRBJ2-5 TRBD2 - TRBV2 TGTGCCAGCAGGTTCGGCGGGAGTGTGACCCAGTACTTC CASRFGGSVTQYF
TRBJ1-3 TRBD1 - TRBV2 TGTGCCAGCAGTGTGTCACAGGGGTTACCTGGAAACACCATATATTTT CASSVSQGLPGNTIYF
TRBJ2-3 TRBD2 - TRBV9 TGTGCCAGCAGCGCGTTACGACTAGCGGGAAAGTATGAAGATACGCAGTATTTT CASSALRLAGKYEDTQYF
TRBJ1-2 - - TRBV6-1 TGTGCCAGCGGGGTGCGGGGGGCGGCTGGCTACACCTTC CASGVRGAAGYTF
TRBJ2-5 - - TRBV5-6 TGTGCCAGCAGCTGGTGGGGGTCGGGCGAGACCCAGTACTTC CASSWWGSGETQYF
TRBJ2-1 TRBD2 - TRBV5-1 TGCGCCAGCAGCCGAGGACTAGCGGGAGAAGAGCAGTTCTTC CASSRGLAGEEQFF
TRBJ2-7 TRBD1 - TRBV7-8 TGTGCCAGCAGCTCAAGGACAGGTGACTACGAGCAGTACTTC CASSSRTGDYEQYF
TRBJ1-5 - once TRBV28 TGTGCCAGCAGCAAACCCAATCAGCCCCAGCATTTT CASSKPNQPQHF
TRBJ1-5 - few TRBV6-1 TGTGCCAGCAGTGATGGGGCCAAATATAGCAATCAGCCCCAGCATTTT CASSDGAKYSNQPQHF
TRBJ1-1 - - TRBV27 TGTGCCAGCAGTTTATGGTCCAGGGACACTGAAGCTTTCTTT CASSLWSRDTEAFF
TRBJ1-1 TRBD1 - TRBV14 TGTGCCAGCAGCCAAGTTGGGACAGTCGTTATGAACACTGAAGCTTTCTTT CASSQVGTVVMNTEAFF
TRBJ2-3 - - TRBV27 TGTGCCAGCAGTTTAGGACTCAGGGGAGATACGCAGTATTTT CASSLGLRGDTQYF
TRBJ2-5 TRBD1 - TRBV7-3 TGTGCCAGCAGCATCCCCGGGACAGTCCAAGAGACCCAGTACTTC CASSIPGTVQETQYF
TRBJ1-4 - - TRBV11-2 TGTGCCAGCAGCGAAAAAACAACTAATGAAAAACTGTTTTTT CASSEKTTNEKLFF
TRBJ2-5 - - TRBV5-6 TGTGCCAGCAGCTTCTATGTGGGGGTGGGAGAGACCCAGTACTTC CASSFYVGVGETQYF
TRBJ2-6 - - TRBV6-1 TGTGCAAGCAGGGACGCTGGGGCCAACGTCCTGACTTTC CASRDAGANVLTF
TRBJ2-1 TRBD2 - TRBV5-4 TGTGCCAGCTCCGAGGGGAGGGCTTTTGGGAATGAGCAGTTCTTC CASSEGRAFGNEQFF
TRBJ2-5 - - TRBV5-5 TGTGCCAGCAGCTTGATCTTACACCAAGAGACCCAGTACTTC CASSLILHQETQYF
TRBJ1-2 - few TRBV10-3 TGTGCCATCAGTGAGGGGACCTTCTATGGCTACACCTTC CAISEGTFYGYTF
TRBJ2-1 TRBD2 - TRBV9 TGTGCCAGCAGCGCCTATAGGACTAGCGGGTACAATGAGCAGTTCTTC CASSAYRTSGYNEQFF
TRBJ2-3 TRBD2 - TRBV7-3 TGTGCCAGCAGCACGCGGGGGTCAGATACGCAGTATTTT CASSTRGSDTQYF
TRBJ1-3 - - TRBV6-5 TGTGCCAGCAGGAGACAGGCGTCTGGAAACACCATATATTTT CASRRQASGNTIYF
TRBJ2-1 TRBD2 few TRBV5-6 TGTGCCAGCAGCTTAACTAGCGGGACATCCTACAATGAGCAGTTCTTC CASSLTSGTSYNEQFF
TRBJ2-1 TRBD2 - TRBV9 TGTGCCAGCAGCGCCCGCCCCGGGACTACTATTGGAAATGAGCAGTTCTTC CASSARPGTTIGNEQFF
TRBJ2-1 TRBD1 - TRBV7-3 TGTGCCAGCAGCCCGACCGGGACAGCCAATGAGCAGTTCTTC CASSPTGTANEQFF
TRBJ2-1 - few TRBV18 TGTGCCAGCTCACCACCGAGTGGAATAGAGAATGAGCAGTTCTTC CASSPPSGIENEQFF
TRBJ2-1 TRBD2 - TRBV9 TGTGCCAGCAGCATCAGGACTAGCGGCTACAATGAGCAGTTCTTC CASSIRTSGYNEQFF
TRBJ2-3 - - TRBV5-6 TGTGCCAGCAGCTTGGGCCCAGGCGGCACAGATACGCAGTATTTT CASSLGPGGTDTQYF
TRBJ2-3 - - TRBV7-9 TGTGCCAGCAGGCCTCCCTTCCGCCGCGGGGATACGCAGTATTTT CASRPPFRRGDTQYF
TRBJ2-5 - - TRBV7-3 TGTGCCAGCAGCCGCGGGACAGCAGAGACCCAGTACTTC CASSRGTAETQYF
TRBJ1-2 - - TRBV20-1 TGCAGTGCTAGTACCGGGAGTTTACCTAACTTC CSASTGSLPNF
TRBJ1-1 - - TRBV28 TGTGCCAGCATCCTACCCGGGGTTGGCACTGAAGCTTTCTTT CASILPGVGTEAFF
TRBJ2-1 TRBD2 once TRBV6-6 TGTGCCAGCAGTCCGGGACTAGCCCTCTGGGCCAATGAGCAGTTCTTC CASSPGLALWANEQFF
TRBJ2-7 - once TRBV6-1 TGTGCCAGCAGTGAATCACTGTTCTACGAGCAGTACTTC CASSESLFYEQYF
TRBJ2-6 - - TRBV11-1 TGTGCCAGCAGCTTAGGATCTGGGGCCAACGTCCTGACTTTC CASSLGSGANVLTF
TRBJ2-7 TRBD2 - TRBV18 TGTGCCAGCTCACCACCGGCCGGCGGGAGCCACGAGCAGTACTTC CASSPPAGGSHEQYF
TRBJ2-3 - - TRBV19 TGTGCCAGTAGTATAGATTATAGGGTCTCAGATACGCAGTATTTT CASSIDYRVSDTQYF
TRBJ2-7 - once TRBV5-6 TGTGCCAGCAGCTTGGGTAGTAGCCACGAGCAGTACTTC CASSLGSSHEQYF